The T cell receptor beta chain under discussion was sequenced for a study of blood T cell repertoires in COVID-19. CDR3 length: 12 residues. Germline CDR1 is SEHNR and CDR2 is FQNEAQ (reference sequence). Sequencing used immunoSEQ multiplex PCR; TCRdb keeps in-frame clones, though not all of them. The sample contains 200,000 to 250,000 clones, 75% to 90% of which appear only once. About this clone: The junction differs from germline at one of its ends, possibly a read error.

The sample consisted of peripheral blood. This chain uses TRBV7-9 with TRBJ1-4; D is undetermined. The origin of this receptor is a man aged 60 to 69 who had recovered from COVID-19. DNA for the CDR3: TGTGCCAGCAGCCGCCTGGGCCTGCCGGCCCTTTTT. Translated, it gives CASSRLGLPALF.